A selection of T cell receptor beta chains follows, all from one sample in a study of blood T cell repertoires in COVID-19. Here immunoSEQ multiplex PCR was the method, and the copy in TCRdb shows in-frame clones only, minus some. The sample records around 330,000 clones, about 88% being singletons. The sequenced sample consisted of PBMCs or T cells enriched from blood (not recorded which). The receptors shown here come from a man aged 55-75 years who had recovered from COVID-19. Both conserved end residues are trimmed from each CDR3. The D gene is left open where the match is weak. Expanded clones are given a class, and other clones once, few, many or no size at all.

- | TRBJ1-5 | - | 11 | TRBV2 | ASRDNSNQPQH
- | TRBJ2-3 | TRBD2 | 13 | TRBV6-5 | ASSLLATRTDTQY
once | TRBJ1-5 | - | 11 | TRBV9 | ASSRGGNQPQH
few | TRBJ1-2 | - | 13 | TRBV7-8 | ASSLGAGAGYGYT
- | TRBJ1-2 | - | 13 | TRBV7-8 | ASSLHQGPSYGYT
- | TRBJ1-2 | - | 11 | TRBV19 | ASTPLGGYGYT
- | TRBJ2-6 | TRBD1 | 13 | TRBV18 | ASSPDRSGANVLT
once | TRBJ2-1 | TRBD1 | 13 | TRBV5-8 | ASSSDRGRSNEQF
- | TRBJ1-2 | - | 13 | TRBV5-1 | ASSLTGDVNYGYT
- | TRBJ1-6 | TRBD1 | 13 | TRBV2 | ASSLQGKIGSPLH
- | TRBJ2-3 | - | 10 | TRBV2 | ASGARTDTQY
- | TRBJ1-3 | - | 15 | TRBV19 | ASTPAGQPVLGNTIY
- | TRBJ2-7 | TRBD1 | 13 | TRBV2 | ASLNRDSPVYEQY
- | TRBJ2-7 | - | 13 | TRBV28 | ASSLLSTGAYEQY
- | TRBJ2-7 | TRBD1 | 14 | TRBV5-4 | ASSPGQGRINSEQY
- | TRBJ2-7 | - | 11 | TRBV5-1 | ASSLGGSSEQY
- | TRBJ1-3 | - | 14 | TRBV29-1 | SVEDTDRNSGNTIY
few | TRBJ2-2 | - | 13 | TRBV4-1 | ASSQVISNTGELF
- | TRBJ2-2 | - | 14 | TRBV7-6 | ASSPLGAANTGELF
- | TRBJ2-1 | TRBD2 | 15 | TRBV7-8 | ASSYDPGTSGAYEQF
- | TRBJ2-1 | TRBD2 | 10 | TRBV6-5 | ASSTIAGGKF
- | TRBJ1-5 | TRBD1 | 12 | TRBV27 | ASRRQGIVQPQH
- | TRBJ2-1 | TRBD2 | 12 | TRBV7-8 | ASKTAGSYNEQF
- | TRBJ2-6 | - | 14 | TRBV5-1 | ASSSTSSAGANVLT
- | TRBJ2-2 | TRBD2 | 13 | TRBV28 | ASSPSGTMIWELF
- | TRBJ1-2 | - | 11 | TRBV21-1 | ASSNTGTPGYT
- | TRBJ1-5 | - | 13 | TRBV15 | ATSSAGGSNQPQH
once | TRBJ2-1 | - | 12 | TRBV4-2 | ASSQDPAYNEQF
- | TRBJ1-1 | - | 11 | TRBV12-3/TRBV12-4 | ASQDSQNTEAF
- | TRBJ2-7 | - | 12 | TRBV4-2 | ASSQDERNYEQY
- | TRBJ2-7 | TRBD1 | 12 | TRBV5-4 | ASRGAGGSYEQY
- | TRBJ1-6 | - | 13 | TRBV6-5 | ASSHREGRNSPLH
- | TRBJ2-1 | TRBD1 | 11 | TRBV6-2/TRBV6-3 | ASSGTARNEQF
- | TRBJ2-5 | TRBD1 | 12 | TRBV7-8 | ASSPNRGRETQY
- | TRBJ2-7 | - | 10 | TRBV6-2/TRBV6-3 | ASSHQHYEQY
- | TRBJ1-2 | TRBD1 | 14 | TRBV6-1 | ASSVIPQGLLYGYT
- | TRBJ1-1 | - | 13 | TRBV6-6 | ASSGYLRGGTEAF
- | TRBJ2-5 | - | 13 | TRBV7-2 | ASSYRTGTQETQY
- | TRBJ2-1 | TRBD2 | 12 | TRBV19 | ASRRRGGQGEQF
- | TRBJ1-2 | - | 12 | TRBV7-9 | ASSLGGGNYGYT
- | TRBJ2-3 | TRBD1 | 13 | TRBV28 | ASSLMGQSTDTQY
- | TRBJ2-7 | TRBD2 | 14 | TRBV2 | ASRAGLAGGTYEQY
- | TRBJ2-1 | TRBD2 | 13 | TRBV6-5 | ASAVSGNPYNEQF
once | TRBJ1-1 | - | 13 | TRBV7-3 | ASSSTGEGNTEAF
- | TRBJ1-2 | TRBD1 | 13 | TRBV14 | ASSPGTGGINGYT